The clone carrying this T cell receptor (beta chain) was observed a handful of times. Its antigen is undetermined. This specimen belongs to a study of T-cell reconstitution after alpha-beta-depleted transplantation in children. Study outcomes and limitations: T-cell numbers and diversity, one year after transplant, stemmed largely from T cells that were newly produced.

TCRbeta library preparation incorporated unique molecular identifiers. TCRdb used MiXCR to reprocess the PCR reads, holding one entry per CDR3 protein. The sample has around 490,000 distinct CDR3 sequences; roughly 10% are singletons. CDR3 length: 17 residues. V was clipped by 0 bases and J by 6 bases; unmatched bases: 10. The germline V gene has CDR1 SEHNR and CDR2 FQNEAQ (reference sequence). This sequence joins TRBV7-9 and TRBJ2-1; TRBD2 aligns across 8 bases. Here the sequenced sample was PBMCs, mostly from graft donor cells, taken 180 days after TCRalphabeta/CD19-depleted stem cell transplant. This TCR derives from a female patient aged 2-9 years who had a stem cell transplant for aplastic anemia, so the T cells may come from the graft donor. CDR3 sequence: CASSLAQSSGPSNEQFF. DNA of the CDR3: TGTGCCAGCAGCTTAGCCCAGTCTAGCGGGCCTTCCAATGAGCAGTTCTTC.